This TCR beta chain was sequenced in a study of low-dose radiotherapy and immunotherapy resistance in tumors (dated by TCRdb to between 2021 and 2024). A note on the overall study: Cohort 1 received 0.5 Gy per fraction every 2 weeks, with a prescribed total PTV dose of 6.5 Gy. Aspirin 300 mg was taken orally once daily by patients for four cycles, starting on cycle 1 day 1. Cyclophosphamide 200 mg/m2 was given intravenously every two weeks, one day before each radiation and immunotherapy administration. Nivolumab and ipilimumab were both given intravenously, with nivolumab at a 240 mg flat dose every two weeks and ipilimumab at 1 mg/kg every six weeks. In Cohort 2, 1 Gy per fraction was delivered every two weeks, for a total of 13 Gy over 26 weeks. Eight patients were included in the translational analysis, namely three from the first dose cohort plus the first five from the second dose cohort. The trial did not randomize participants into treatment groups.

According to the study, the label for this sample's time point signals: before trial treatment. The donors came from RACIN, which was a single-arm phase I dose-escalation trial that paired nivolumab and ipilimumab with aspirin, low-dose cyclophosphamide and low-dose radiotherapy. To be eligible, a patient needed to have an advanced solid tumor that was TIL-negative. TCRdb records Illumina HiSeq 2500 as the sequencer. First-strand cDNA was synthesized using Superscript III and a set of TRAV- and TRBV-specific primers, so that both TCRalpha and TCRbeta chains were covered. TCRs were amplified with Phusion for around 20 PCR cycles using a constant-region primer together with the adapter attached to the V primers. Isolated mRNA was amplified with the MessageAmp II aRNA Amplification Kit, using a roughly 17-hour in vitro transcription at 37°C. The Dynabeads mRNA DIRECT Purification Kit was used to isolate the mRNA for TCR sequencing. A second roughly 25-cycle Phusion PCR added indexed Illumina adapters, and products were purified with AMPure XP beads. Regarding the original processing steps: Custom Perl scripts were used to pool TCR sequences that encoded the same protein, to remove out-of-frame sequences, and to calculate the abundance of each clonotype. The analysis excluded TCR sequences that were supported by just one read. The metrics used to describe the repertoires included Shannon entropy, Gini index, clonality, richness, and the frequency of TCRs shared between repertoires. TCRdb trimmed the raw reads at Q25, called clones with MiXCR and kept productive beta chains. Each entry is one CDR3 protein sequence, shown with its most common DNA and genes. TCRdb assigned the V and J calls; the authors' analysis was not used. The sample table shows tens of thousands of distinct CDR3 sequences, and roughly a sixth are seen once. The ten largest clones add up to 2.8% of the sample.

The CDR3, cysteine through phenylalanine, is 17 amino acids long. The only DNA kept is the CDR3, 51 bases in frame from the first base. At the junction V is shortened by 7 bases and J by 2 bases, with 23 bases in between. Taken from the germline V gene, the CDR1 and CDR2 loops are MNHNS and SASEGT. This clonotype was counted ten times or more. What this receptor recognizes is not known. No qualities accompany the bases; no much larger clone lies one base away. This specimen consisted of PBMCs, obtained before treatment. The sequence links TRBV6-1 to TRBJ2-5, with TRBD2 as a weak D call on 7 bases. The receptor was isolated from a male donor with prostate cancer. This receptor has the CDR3 CASMQGREKALQETQYF. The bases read TGTGCCAGCATGCAGGGGAGGGAGAAGGCGCTACAAGAGACCCAGTACTTC.